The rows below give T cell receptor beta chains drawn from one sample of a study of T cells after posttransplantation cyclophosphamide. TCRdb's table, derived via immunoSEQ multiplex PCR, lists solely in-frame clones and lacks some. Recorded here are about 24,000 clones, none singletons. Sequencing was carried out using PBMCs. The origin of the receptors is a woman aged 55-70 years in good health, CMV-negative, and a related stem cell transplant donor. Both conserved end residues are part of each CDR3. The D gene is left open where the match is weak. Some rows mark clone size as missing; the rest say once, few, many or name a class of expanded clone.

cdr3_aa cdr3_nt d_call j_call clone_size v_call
CASSGVNTEAFF TGTGCCAGCAGCGGAGTGAACACTGAAGCTTTCTTT NA TRBJ1-1 many TRBV5-5
CASSLALGRELFF TGCGCCAGCAGCTTGGCCTTAGGGCGGGAACTGTTTTTT NA TRBJ1-4 many TRBV5-1
CAIRLGSSYEQYF TGTGCCATCAGACTGGGCAGTTCCTACGAGCAGTACTTC NA TRBJ2-7 many TRBV10-3
CASSFRTGSGANYEQYF TGTGCCAGCAGCTTTAGGACAGGGTCGGGGGCGAATTACGAGCAGTACTTC TRBD1 TRBJ2-7 NA TRBV7-2
CATSDANSYEQYF TGTGCCACCAGCGATGCTAACTCCTACGAGCAGTACTTC NA TRBJ2-7 many TRBV15
CATSRVSAGNEQFF TGTGCCACCAGCAGAGTTTCAGCGGGCAATGAGCAGTTCTTC NA TRBJ2-1 many TRBV15
CASSLSGGYTGELFF TGTGCCAGCAGCTTAAGCGGGGGATACACCGGGGAGCTGTTTTTT TRBD2 TRBJ2-2 many TRBV11-1
CASRAGQSSNQPQHF TGTGCCAGCAGGGCCGGACAGTCTAGCAATCAGCCCCAGCATTTT NA TRBJ1-5 many TRBV2
CASTPYRTGLSTDTQYF TGTGCCAGCACCCCTTACCGCACAGGGTTGAGCACAGATACGCAGTATTTT NA TRBJ2-3 few TRBV28
CASSRGTSGPLGETQYF TGCGCCAGCAGTCGCGGGACTAGCGGCCCCTTGGGAGAGACCCAGTACTTC TRBD2 TRBJ2-5 many TRBV5-1
CASSLGRVTGQLRTDTQYF TGTGCCAGCAGCTTGGGCAGGGTTACGGGACAGCTACGCACAGATACGCAGTATTTT TRBD1 TRBJ2-3 many TRBV7-9
CASSLRVGGGTDTQYF TGTGCCAGCAGCTTGAGGGTGGGAGGGGGCACAGATACGCAGTATTTT TRBD2 TRBJ2-3 many TRBV5-4
CASSRGGRESYNEQFF TGTGCCAGCAGCCGGGGGGGGCGGGAGTCCTACAATGAGCAGTTCTTC TRBD2 TRBJ2-1 few TRBV5-6
CSVAPPGQGLIRNIQYF TGCAGCGTGGCACCTCCGGGACAGGGGTTAATTAGAAACATTCAGTACTTC TRBD1 TRBJ2-4 few TRBV29-1
CASSLGASETQYF TGCGCCAGCAGCCTCGGAGCTAGCGAGACCCAGTACTTC NA TRBJ2-5 few TRBV5-1
CASSRTRPSDEQYF TGTGCCAGCTCACGGACAAGGCCCTCCGACGAGCAGTACTTC NA TRBJ2-7 NA TRBV18
CASRGPGDYGYTF TGTGCCAGTAGGGGGCCAGGGGACTATGGCTACACCTTC NA TRBJ1-2 many TRBV19
CASTYREPRANEKLFF TGTGCCAGCACCTACAGGGAGCCGCGAGCGAATGAAAAACTGTTTTTT NA TRBJ1-4 many TRBV2
CASNPRGMTNQPQHF TGTGCCAGCAACCCAAGGGGGATGACCAATCAGCCCCAGCATTTT NA TRBJ1-5 many TRBV28
CASSLAGTGGYNEQFF TGTGCCAGCAGCTTAGCGGGGACAGGGGGTTACAATGAGCAGTTCTTC TRBD1 TRBJ2-1 NA TRBV7-6
CASTPHRANSPLHF TGTGCCAGCACCCCCCACAGGGCAAATTCACCCCTCCACTTT NA TRBJ1-6 many TRBV7-8